This T cell receptor (beta chain) was identified in a study of OX40 agonist ivuxolimab in advanced cancers. The study in broad terms: The costimulatory receptor OX40 (CD134) was targeted by ivuxolimab, a fully human IgG2 agonistic monoclonal antibody. Intravenous ivuxolimab was administered to patients every 2 weeks at six dose levels: 0.01, 0.1, 0.3, 1.5, 3 and 10 mg/kg. Of the roughly 54 patients in dose escalation, approximately 20 had hepatocellular carcinoma, approximately 15 had melanoma, 9 had renal cell carcinoma and 9 had head and neck cancer. In the dose-escalation cohort, around four fifths of patients were male, and the mean age was 60 years with a range of roughly 23 to 79. Patients were allowed to have had prior anti-PD-1, anti-PD-L1 or anti-CTLA-4 therapy, and approximately 40% of the dose-escalation patients had previously received checkpoint inhibitors. Three dose-escalation patients achieved partial responses, one with hepatocellular carcinoma and two with cutaneous melanoma. The purpose of peripheral TCRbeta sequencing was to test whether ivuxolimab changed TCR sequence diversity and led to clonal T-cell expansion. The paper describes the monotherapy dose-escalation part (N of about 57 patients) of the phase I trial of ivuxolimab.

For sequencing of the TCRbeta CDR3 region, genomic DNA was extracted from the sorted cells. The immunoSEQ Assay was used for sequencing of TCRbeta CDR3 regions. Held by TCRdb, this immuneACCESS table contains in-frame sequences only and omits some clones. Under half of the omission traces to an unresolved V gene where checked; the cause of the rest is unknown. Across this sample there are roughly 87,000 clones, with about 90% seen only once. 6.5% to 8.5% of the sample comes from the top ten. V and J lose 1 base and 7 bases, and a span of 5 bases separates them. CDR1 and CDR2 are read off the germline V gene as SGHVS and FQNEAQ. The CDR3 measures 12 amino acids from cysteine to phenylalanine. The read is trimmed to its CDR3 DNA, 36 bases read in frame from base 1. The trial excluded patients who had a history of autoimmune disease or were on systemic immunosuppression. Peripheral blood for TCR sequencing was drawn from every dose cohort at baseline, at cycle 4 day 1 and at cycle 7 day 1. Samples came from an open-label, multicenter, first-in-human phase I dose-escalation trial of ivuxolimab. Adults with locally advanced or metastatic melanoma, renal cell, hepatocellular, or head and neck squamous cell carcinoma were enrolled in the trial. Before TCR sequencing, CD4+ T cells and CD8+ T cells were sorted from peripheral blood as separate populations.

Points on this clone: Its binding antigen is unknown. Base qualities were left out, and no much larger clone turns up one base away.

Paper-wide results and their limitations: At doses of 0.1 to 3.0 mg/kg, clonal expansion of both CD4+ and CD8+ T cells in blood was seen between baseline and week 6. In partial responders in the 0.1-3.0 mg/kg groups, normalized peripheral clonal expansion was found to be among the lowest, especially among CD8+ T cells. Antigen specificity was not determined for the clonally expanded peripheral T cells. Low levels of normalized T-cell clonal expansion were also seen in some patients who did not respond. After ivuxolimab, more expanded clones were found on average in CD8+ T cells than in CD4+ T cells.

The sequence was obtained from an adult with an advanced solid tumor such as melanoma, head and neck, liver or kidney cancer. The sequence is built from TRBV7-8 and TRBJ1-5, with TRBD1 as a weak D call on 5 bases. Sequencing used CD4+ or CD8+ T cells sorted from blood, obtained in a trial of the OX40 agonist ivuxolimab. Here the CDR3 is given as CASSLGGQPQHF. The bases read TGTGCCAGCAGCTTAGGGGGCCAGCCCCAGCATTTT.